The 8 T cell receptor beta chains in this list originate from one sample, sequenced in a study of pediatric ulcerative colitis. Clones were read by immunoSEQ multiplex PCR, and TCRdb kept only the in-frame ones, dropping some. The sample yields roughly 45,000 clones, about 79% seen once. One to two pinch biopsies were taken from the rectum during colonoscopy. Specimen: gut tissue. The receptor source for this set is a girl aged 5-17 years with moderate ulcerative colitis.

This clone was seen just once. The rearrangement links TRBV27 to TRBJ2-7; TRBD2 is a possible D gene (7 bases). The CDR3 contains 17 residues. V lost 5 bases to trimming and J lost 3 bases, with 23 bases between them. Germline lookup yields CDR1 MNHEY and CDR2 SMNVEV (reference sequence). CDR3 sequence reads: CASSPGQGWGGVYEQYF. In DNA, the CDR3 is TGTGCCAGCAGTCCCGGGCAGGGCTGGGGGGGCGTCTACGAGCAGTACTTC.

Here the CDR3 DNA reads TGTGCCAGCAGTTTGGGATACAGGGGGAAAAACTACGAGCAGTACTTC. It specifies CASSLGYRGKNYEQYF. The rearrangement links TRBV6-6 to TRBJ2-7, with 8 bases lining up with TRBD1. Trimming took 4 bases from V and 3 from J; bases not matched to a gene: 11. The CDR3 is 16 amino acids. The germline gives CDR1 MNHNY, CDR2 SVGAGI (reference sequence).

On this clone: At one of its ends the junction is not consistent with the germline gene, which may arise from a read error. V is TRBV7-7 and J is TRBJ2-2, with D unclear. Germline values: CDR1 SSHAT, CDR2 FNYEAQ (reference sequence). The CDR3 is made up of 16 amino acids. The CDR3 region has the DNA TGTGCTAGCAGCCCCAGTGCGGCGTTGAACACCGGGGAGCTGTTTTTT. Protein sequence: CASSPSAALNTGELFF.

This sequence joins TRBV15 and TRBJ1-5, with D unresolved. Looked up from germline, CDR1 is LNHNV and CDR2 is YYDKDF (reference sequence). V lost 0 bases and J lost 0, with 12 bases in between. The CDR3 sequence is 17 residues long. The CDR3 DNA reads TGTGCCACCAGCAGAGATAGGGCTGGTGGTAGCAATCAGCCCCAGCATTTT. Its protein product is CATSRDRAGGSNQPQHF. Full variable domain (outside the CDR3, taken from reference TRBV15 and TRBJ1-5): DAMVIQNPRYQVTQFGKPVTLSCSQTLNHNVMYWYQQKSSQAPKLLFHYYDKDFNNEADTPDNFQSRRPNTSFCFLDIRSPGLGDTAMYLCATSRDRAGGSNQPQHFGDGTRLSIL.

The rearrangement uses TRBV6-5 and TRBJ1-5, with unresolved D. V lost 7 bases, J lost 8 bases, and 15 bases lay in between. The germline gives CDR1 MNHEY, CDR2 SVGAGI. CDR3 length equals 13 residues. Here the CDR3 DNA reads TGTGCCAGCATCTGGCAGTATGGTGAGCCCCAGCATTTT. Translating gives CASIWQYGEPQHF.

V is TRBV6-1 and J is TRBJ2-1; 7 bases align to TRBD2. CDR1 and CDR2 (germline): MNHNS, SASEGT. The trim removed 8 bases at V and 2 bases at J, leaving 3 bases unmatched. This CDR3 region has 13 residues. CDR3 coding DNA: TGTGCCAGCGCTAGCGGTCCCTACAATGAGCAGTTCTTC. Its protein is CASASGPYNEQFF.

In nucleotides, the CDR3 is TGTGCCAGCAGTTACCGACGAACAGGGGGGACAGATACGCAGTATTTT. Residues: CASSYRRTGGTDTQYF. V is TRBV6-5 and J is TRBJ2-3; TRBD1 aligns across 8 bases. V dropped 2 bases and J dropped 3; count of bases not matched to a gene: 7. Germline CDR1 reads MNHEY; CDR2 reads SVGAGI. The CDR3 length is 16 residues.

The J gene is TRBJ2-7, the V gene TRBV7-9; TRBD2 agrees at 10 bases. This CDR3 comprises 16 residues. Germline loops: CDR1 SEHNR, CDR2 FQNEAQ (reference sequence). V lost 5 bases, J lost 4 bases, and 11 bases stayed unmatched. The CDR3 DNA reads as TGTGCCAGCAGCCCCCGAGTGGGTAGCGGGAGGTACGAGCAGTACTTC. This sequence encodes CASSPRVGSGRYEQYF.